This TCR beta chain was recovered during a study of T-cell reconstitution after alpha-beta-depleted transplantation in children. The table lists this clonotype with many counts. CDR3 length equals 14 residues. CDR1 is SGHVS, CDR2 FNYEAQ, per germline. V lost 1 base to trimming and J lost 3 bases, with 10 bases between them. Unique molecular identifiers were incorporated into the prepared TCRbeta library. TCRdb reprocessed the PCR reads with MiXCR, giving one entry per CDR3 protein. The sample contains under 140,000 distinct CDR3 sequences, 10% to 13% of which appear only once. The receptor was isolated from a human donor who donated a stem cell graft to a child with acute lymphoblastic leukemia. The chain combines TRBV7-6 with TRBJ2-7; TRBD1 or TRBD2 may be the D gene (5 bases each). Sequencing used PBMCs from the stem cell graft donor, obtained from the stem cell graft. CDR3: CASSLDEGNYEQYF. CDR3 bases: TGTGCCAGCAGCTTAGATGAGGGGAACTACGAGCAGTACTTC.